This record covers a single TCR beta chain. Methods used by the authors: Quantification of nucleated cells was approximated via reference gene primer amplification. The assay was immunoSEQ multiplex PCR, and TCRdb's table has in-frame clones only and misses some. The D gene and trimming were derived from the DNA, and the V and J assignments and clone size from that table. The top ten clones hold 1.5% to 1.8% of a sample with roughly 380,000 clones, around nine tenths of them seen once. The Seattle patients joined while their infection was active and were tracked longitudinally afterward. This sample stems from a study of blood T cell repertoires in COVID-19. At the level of the study: COVID-19 samples from acute and convalescent phases originated in the United States, Italy and Spain. Sample material is recorded as cDNA or gDNA derived from T cells, B-cell-depleted T cells, or PBMCs.

This sequence was found in a woman in her thirties or forties with COVID-19, enrolled during active disease. Specimen: peripheral blood.

The CDR3 spells CASSYRDRVEPQHF. CDR3 DNA sequence: TGTGCCAGCAGTTACCGGGACAGGGTCGAGCCCCAGCATTTT. The chain has TRBV28 and TRBJ1-5, with 9 bases matching TRBD1. Germline V gene lookup returns CDR1 MDHEN and CDR2 SYDVKM. J gave up 8 bases and V 4 bases, and 6 bases lay outside the gene matches. This CDR3 is 14 amino acids long.